This TCR beta chain was sequenced in a study of cytomegalovirus exposure and HLA in healthy donors. Study conclusions and caveats: Reports indicated that the classifier achieved high specificity and sensitivity in diagnosing cytomegalovirus status.

As concerns this clone: What it binds is not known.

The donors were members of the approximately 130-subject validation cohort (separate from the roughly 700-subject first cohort). Looked up from germline, CDR1 is KGHSH and CDR2 is LQKENI. This CDR3 has 17 amino acids. V shed 1 base and J shed 0 bases, with 15 bases lying between them. TCRdb's table, derived via immunoSEQ multiplex PCR, lists solely in-frame clones and lacks some. The table records fewer than 60,000 clones, 89% of them present only once. The V gene is TRBV18, the J gene TRBJ1-2, with a weak D call TRBD1 (6 bases). Sequencing input: PBMCs. This TCR derives from a woman under 30 in good health and CMV-seronegative. The CDR3 bases are TGTGCCAGCTCACCACAAGGGGGGGCAGGAGCTAACTATGGCTACACCTTC. Protein: CASSPQGGAGANYGYTF.